The following is a T cell receptor (beta chain) sequence with its context. Its cognate antigen is unknown. The study ran its PCR with 60 Vbeta and 13 Jbeta primers. The protocol was immunoSEQ multiplex PCR, while the TCRdb copy is restricted to in-frame clones and leaves out a portion. Of approximately 110,000 clones in the sample, 15% to 17% were seen once. The sample is drawn from a study of cytomegalovirus exposure and HLA in healthy donors. Study-wide results and limits: Highest at DRB1 and lowest at HLA-C, TCR association rates differed among HLA loci in a later analysis.

Specimen: PBMCs. This TCR came from a woman between 18 and 29 years old in good health and CMV-seronegative.

CDR3 nucleotides: TGTGCCAGCAGTTACAGGCCGGCACCCTACGGGGAGCAGTACTTC. It is translated as CASSYRPAPYGEQYF. The rearrangement links TRBV6-5 to TRBJ2-7; D gene ambiguous. Trimming shortened V by 2 bases and J by 7 bases, and 18 bases separated the two germline ends. The CDR3 runs 15 residues. The germline V gene has CDR1 MNHEY and CDR2 SVGAGI.